This T cell receptor (beta chain) was identified in a study of OX40 agonist ivuxolimab in advanced cancers. From germline, CDR1 is SGHRS and CDR2 YFSETQ. Trimming removed 2 bases at V and 8 bases at J, with 13 bases between. The CDR3 consists of 14 residues. This clone was observed once. Some clones are missing from TCRdb's copy, which holds only in-frame ones; the method was immunoSEQ multiplex PCR. The table lists 30,000 to 45,000 clones, about 81% of them singletons. The J gene is TRBJ1-4, the V gene TRBV5-1; D gene uncertain. The input for sequencing was CD4+ or CD8+ T cells sorted from blood, taken in a trial of the OX40 agonist ivuxolimab. The origin of this receptor is an adult with an advanced solid tumor such as melanoma, head and neck, liver or kidney cancer. The CDR3 DNA reads as TGCGCCAGCAGCTTCGGATATCAAGGCGAAAAACTGTTTTTT. Translation: CASSFGYQGEKLFF.